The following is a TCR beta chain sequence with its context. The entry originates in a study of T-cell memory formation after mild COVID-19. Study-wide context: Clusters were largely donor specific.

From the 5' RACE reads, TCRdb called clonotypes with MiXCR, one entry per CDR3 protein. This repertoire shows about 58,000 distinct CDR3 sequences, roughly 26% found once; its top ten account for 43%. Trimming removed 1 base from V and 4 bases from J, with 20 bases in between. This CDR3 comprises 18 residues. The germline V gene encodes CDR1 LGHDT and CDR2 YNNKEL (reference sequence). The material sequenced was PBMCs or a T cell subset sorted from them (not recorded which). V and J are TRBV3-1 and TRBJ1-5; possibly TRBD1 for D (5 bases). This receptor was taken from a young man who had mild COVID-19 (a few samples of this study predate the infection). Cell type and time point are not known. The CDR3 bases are TGTGCCAGCAGCCAAGCAGAGGGAGGGGTTTTAGGAAATCAGCCCCAGCATTTT. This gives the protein CASSQAEGGVLGNQPQHF. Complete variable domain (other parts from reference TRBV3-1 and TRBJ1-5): DTAVSQTPKYLVTQMGNDKSIKCEQNLGHDTMYWYKQDSKKFLKIMFSYNNKELIINETVPNRFSPKSPDKAHLNLHINSLELGDSAVYFCASSQAEGGVLGNQPQHFGDGTRLSIL.